This T cell receptor beta chain was recovered during a study of T cell changes during pregnancy in multiple sclerosis. This table comes from immunoSEQ multiplex PCR, and its TCRdb copy is limited to in-frame clones, with some not included. The repertoire holds approximately 80,000 clones, with nearly 95% as singletons. The ends lost 3 bases at V and 2 bases at J; junction bases unmatched: 5. The CDR3 runs to 14 residues. CDR1 and CDR2 from the germline V gene are SGHRS and YFSETQ. The source material was peripheral blood, sampled in the second trimester of pregnancy. The source of this sequence is a female donor in good health, enrolled as a control in a pregnancy study. The chain couples TRBV5-1 to TRBJ2-7, with 7 bases lining up with TRBD1. CDR3 in amino acids: CASSSDRPTYEQYF. The CDR3 coding sequence is TGCGCCAGCAGCTCGGACAGGCCAACCTACGAGCAGTACTTC.